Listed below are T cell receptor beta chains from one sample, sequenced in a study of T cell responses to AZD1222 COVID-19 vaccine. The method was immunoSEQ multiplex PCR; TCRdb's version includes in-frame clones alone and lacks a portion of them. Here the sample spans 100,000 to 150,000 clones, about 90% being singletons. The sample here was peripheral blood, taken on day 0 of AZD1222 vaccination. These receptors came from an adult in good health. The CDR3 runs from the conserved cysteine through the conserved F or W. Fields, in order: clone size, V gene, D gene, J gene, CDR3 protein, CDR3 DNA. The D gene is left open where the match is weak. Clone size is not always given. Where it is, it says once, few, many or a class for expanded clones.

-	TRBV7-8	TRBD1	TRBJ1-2	CASSPTGGNYGYTF	TGTGCCAGCAGCCCGACAGGGGGTAACTATGGCTACACCTTC
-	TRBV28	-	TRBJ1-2	CASSLGNYGYTF	TGTGCCAGCAGTTTAGGTAACTATGGCTACACCTTC
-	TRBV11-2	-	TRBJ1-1	CASSPQNQANTEAFF	TGTGCCAGCAGCCCACAAAACCAGGCGAACACTGAAGCTTTCTTT
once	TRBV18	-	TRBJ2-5	CASSPTGLETQYF	TGTGCCAGCTCACCTACAGGGTTGGAGACCCAGTACTTC
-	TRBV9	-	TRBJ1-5	CASSGGVDQPQHF	TGTGCCAGCAGTGGAGGGGTAGATCAGCCCCAGCATTTT
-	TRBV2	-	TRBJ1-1	CASRVEGGTEAFF	TGTGCCAGCAGGGTTGAGGGGGGCACTGAAGCTTTCTTT
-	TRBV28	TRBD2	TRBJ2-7	CASSRRLGGGGHGQYF	TGTGCCAGCAGTCGCCGGCTGGGCGGGGGGGGCCACGGGCAGTACTTC
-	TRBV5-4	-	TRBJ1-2	CASSLWGSYGYTF	TGTGCCAGCAGCTTATGGGGGAGCTATGGCTACACCTTC
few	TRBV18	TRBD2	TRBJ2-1	CASSPGLDYNEQFF	TGTGCCAGCTCACCGGGACTAGACTACAATGAGCAGTTCTTC
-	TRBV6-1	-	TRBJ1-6	CASSVRADVYNSPLHF	TGTGCCAGCAGTGTGAGGGCCGACGTCTATAATTCACCCCTCCACTTT
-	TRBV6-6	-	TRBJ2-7	CASSSYRDSEQYF	TGTGCCAGCAGTTCCTACCGGGACTCCGAGCAGTACTTC
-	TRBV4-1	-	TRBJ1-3	CASSLRPGMGNTIYF	TGCGCCAGCAGCCTTAGACCCGGGATGGGAAACACCATATATTTT
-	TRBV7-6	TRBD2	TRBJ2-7	CASSSSGGNEQYF	TGTGCCAGCAGCTCCTCCGGGGGGAACGAGCAGTACTTC
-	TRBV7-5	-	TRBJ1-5	CARRRTGDVGPQHF	TGTGCCAGACGGCGCACAGGGGACGTGGGGCCCCAGCATTTT
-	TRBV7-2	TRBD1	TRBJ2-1	CASSLGGQGVNEQFF	TGTGCCAGCAGCCTGGGAGGACAGGGGGTCAATGAGCAGTTCTTC
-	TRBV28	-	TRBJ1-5	CASSLLHQGNQPQHF	TGTGCCAGCAGTCTACTACACCAGGGCAATCAGCCCCAGCATTTT
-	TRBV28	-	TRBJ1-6	CASSFVRESSPLHF	TGTGCCAGCAGTTTCGTCAGGGAAAGTTCACCCCTCCACTTT
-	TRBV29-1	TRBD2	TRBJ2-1	CSVEVLAGGPNNEQFF	TGCAGCGTTGAGGTACTAGCGGGAGGGCCGAACAATGAGCAGTTCTTC
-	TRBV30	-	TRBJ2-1	CAWSDPGRRSYNEQFF	TGTGCCTGGAGTGACCCGGGACGGCGCTCCTACAATGAGCAGTTCTTC
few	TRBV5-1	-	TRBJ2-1	CASSWGSSQNEQFF	TGCGCCAGCAGCTGGGGGAGTTCACAGAATGAGCAGTTCTTC
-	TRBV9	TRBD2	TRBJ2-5	CASSVASGRAQETQYF	TGTGCCAGCAGCGTAGCTAGCGGGAGGGCTCAAGAGACCCAGTACTTC
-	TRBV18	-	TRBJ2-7	CASSSSYEQYF	TGTGCCAGCTCAAGCTCCTACGAGCAGTACTTC
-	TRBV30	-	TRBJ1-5	CAWSFGENQPQHF	TGTGCCTGGAGTTTCGGGGAAAATCAGCCCCAGCATTTT
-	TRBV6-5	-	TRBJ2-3	CASSYSDTDTQYF	TGTGCCAGCAGTTACTCAGACACAGATACGCAGTATTTT
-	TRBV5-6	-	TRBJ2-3	CASSGRGTDTQYF	TGTGCCAGCAGCGGGCGCGGCACAGATACGCAGTATTTT
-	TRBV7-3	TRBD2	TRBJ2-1	CASSPLSGLGKNEQFF	TGTGCCAGCAGCCCCCTTTCGGGACTAGGCAAAAATGAGCAGTTCTTC
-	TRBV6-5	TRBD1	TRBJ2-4	CASLTGTGAKNIQYF	TGTGCCAGCCTAACCGGGACAGGGGCCAAAAACATTCAGTACTTC
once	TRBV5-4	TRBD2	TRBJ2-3	CASRSSGSNTDTQYF	TGTGCCAGCAGGTCCAGCGGGAGTAACACAGATACGCAGTATTTT
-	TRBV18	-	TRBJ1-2	CASSRTENYGYTF	TGTGCCAGCTCACGGACTGAGAACTATGGCTACACCTTC
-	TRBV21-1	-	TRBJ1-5	CASSKWVSQPQHF	TGTGCCAGCAGCAAATGGGTATCTCAGCCCCAGCATTTT
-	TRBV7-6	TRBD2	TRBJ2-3	CASSFFSGSSDTQYF	TGTGCCAGCAGCTTCTTTAGCGGGAGCTCAGATACGCAGTATTTT
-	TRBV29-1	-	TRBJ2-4	CSVITGTAKNIQYF	TGCAGCGTGATAACCGGGACAGCCAAAAACATTCAGTACTTC
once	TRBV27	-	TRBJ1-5	CASSSGGGFGQPQHF	TGTGCCAGCAGTTCCGGGGGGGGCTTCGGTCAGCCCCAGCATTTT
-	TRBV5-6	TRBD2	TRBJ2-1	CASSRDPSGSYNEQFF	TGTGCCTCCAGTAGGGATCCAAGCGGGAGCTACAATGAGCAGTTCTTC
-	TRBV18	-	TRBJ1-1	CASSPTGEAFF	TGTGCCAGCTCACCGACGGGAGAAGCTTTCTTT
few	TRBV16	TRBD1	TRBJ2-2	CASSQDRVDLRELFF	TGTGCCAGCAGCCAAGACAGGGTAGACCTCCGGGAGCTGTTTTTT
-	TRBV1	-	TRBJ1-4	CTSSPKVAEKLFF	TGCACCAGCAGCCCGAAAGTTGCTGAAAAACTGTTTTTT